These 22 T cell receptor beta chains came from one sample sequenced in a study of radiation and T cells in renal cell carcinoma. Only in-frame clones appear in the TCRdb table, and some are missing; sequencing was by immunoSEQ multiplex PCR. There are 130,000 or so clones in the sample; 75% to 90% occur only once, and approximately 22% lies in the top ten. Stated time point: baseline pretreatment blood. Noted treatment: 15 Gy SBRT to primary tumor, nephrectomy 4 weeks later. Sequences were derived from blood, sampled from a patient whose treatment included radiotherapy and nephrectomy. The receptors here all came from a woman in her forties or fifties with renal cell carcinoma.

This chain links TRBV4-3 with TRBJ2-5, with 7 bases that match TRBD1. This CDR3 is built from 16 residues. Per the germline V gene, CDR1 is LGHNA and CDR2 is YSLEER. V lost 4 bases, J lost 7 bases, and 15 bases stayed unmatched. CDR3 protein: CASSPNRGRRVGTQYF. The CDR3 DNA reads as TGCGCCAGCAGCCCTAACAGGGGCCGAAGAGTGGGGACCCAGTACTTC.

As to this clone: Additional DNA sequences in this sample encode the identical CDR3. The chain uses TRBV28 and TRBJ1-5; no definite D call. Per the germline V gene, CDR1 is MDHEN and CDR2 is SYDVKM. Trimming stripped 3 bases from V and 4 bases from J, with 4 bases between. This CDR3 comprises 12 residues. CDR3 nucleotide sequence: TGTGCCAGCAGTTTGGGAAATCAGCCCCAGCATTTT. Encoded protein: CASSLGNQPQHF.

The rearrangement joins TRBV27 to TRBJ1-4; TRBD1 might be the D (6 bases). V gave up 5 bases and J gave up 8 bases, with 27 bases separating them. Germline CDR1 is MNHEY and CDR2 is SMNVEV (reference sequence). This CDR3 is built from 18 residues. This CDR3 reads CASSPYSGTTVVGEKLFF. In DNA, the CDR3 is TGTGCCAGCAGTCCCTACTCCGGGACAACCGTAGTAGGGGAAAAACTGTTTTTT.

This clone has only a few counts. This rearrangement joins TRBV9 to TRBJ1-1, with D possibly being TRBD1 (5 bases). V was trimmed by 3 bases and J by 1 base, leaving 10 bases between them. Germline CDR1 is SGDLS and CDR2 is YYNGEE. The CDR3 loop spans 14 amino acids. The CDR3 DNA follows: TGTGCCAGCAGCGCACAGGCGGGGAACACTGAAGCTTTCTTT. Translated: CASSAQAGNTEAFF.

The chain carries TRBV28 and TRBJ2-7; D uncertain. The CDR3 length is 14 residues. Germline CDR1 is MDHEN and CDR2 is SYDVKM. Trimming removed 6 bases at V and 0 bases at J, with 12 bases between. Here the CDR3 reads CASSSPGGSYEQYF. The DNA for the CDR3 is TGTGCCAGCAGCTCCCCTGGCGGCTCCTACGAGCAGTACTTC.

The chain is built from TRBV5-4 and TRBJ2-1; D is perhaps TRBD2 (5 bases). The length of the CDR3 is 13 residues. Germline V lookup: CDR1 SGHNT, CDR2 YYREEE (reference sequence). The V end lost 3 bases, the J end lost 9 bases, and 13 bases lay between the germline ends. The CDR3 reads CASSSRASSEQFF. The CDR3 DNA follows: TGTGCCAGCAGCTCGAGGGCTAGCAGTGAGCAGTTCTTC.

The chain links TRBV5-1 to TRBJ1-4; 10 bases line up with TRBD1. Germline V gene data show CDR1 as SGHRS and CDR2 as YFSETQ. The ends lost 0 bases at V and 4 bases at J; junction bases unmatched: 6. The CDR3 has 17 amino acids. CDR3 coding DNA: TGCGCCAGCAGCTTGGGGTCTCGGACAGGGGGTAATGAAAAACTGTTTTTT. Translation gives CASSLGSRTGGNEKLFF.

The chain joins TRBV5-1 to TRBJ1-1; 8 nucleotides align to TRBD1. The V gene's germline CDR1 is SGHRS and CDR2 YFSETQ. Trimming took 6 bases from V and 5 from J; bases not matched to a gene: 21. CDR3 length: 18 amino acids. Written as DNA, the CDR3 is TGCGCCAGCATCATTTATCCCCGAGTGACAGGGGTCGGGACTGAAGCTTTCTTT. Its translation is CASIIYPRVTGVGTEAFF. Combining the CDR3 with reference TRBV5-1 and TRBJ1-1 gives the whole variable domain KAGVTQTPRYLIKTRGQQVTLSCSPISGHRSVSWYQQTPGQGLQFLFEYFSETQRNKGNFPGRFSGRQFSNSRSEMNVSTLELGDSALYLCASIIYPRVTGVGTEAFFGQGTRLTVV.

The chain is built from TRBV28 and TRBJ1-1, with 9 positions matching TRBD1. Germline assignment: CDR1 MDHEN and CDR2 SYDVKM. There are 14 residues in the CDR3. J gave up 5 bases and V 4 bases, and 5 bases lay outside the gene matches. This chain's CDR3 is CASSSTGGSTEAFF. CDR3 DNA sequence: TGTGCCAGCAGTTCGACAGGGGGGAGTACTGAAGCTTTCTTT.

The rearrangement uses TRBV30 and TRBJ1-1; 7 bases are a match to TRBD1. There are 13 residues in the CDR3. Germline-derived CDR1 and CDR2 are GTSNPN and SVGIG (reference sequence). V was pared by 2 bases and J by 4 bases, with 4 bases of the junction left unmatched. The CDR3 DNA sequence: TGTGCCTGGAGTATTTCAGGGGGCACTGAAGCTTTCTTT. It yields the protein CAWSISGGTEAFF.

This rearrangement joins TRBV10-3 to TRBJ2-1, with TRBD1 matching 12 bases. Germline-derived CDR1 and CDR2 are ENHRY and SYGVKD. The CDR3 runs to 14 residues. The V segment lost 10 bases and the J segment 8 bases; nucleotides outside the gene matches: 9. In DNA form, the CDR3 reads TGTGCCACTCTGGGACAGGGGGCACTTGATGAGCAGTTCTTC. Its translation is CATLGQGALDEQFF.

The chain combines TRBV5-1 with TRBJ1-1; no definite D call. V was trimmed by 1 base and J by 3 bases, leaving 10 bases between them. The CDR3 covers 14 residues. CDR1 SGHRS and CDR2 YFSETQ come from the germline V gene. The CDR3 DNA reads TGCGCCAGCAGCTTGTTTGTGGGTGACACTGAAGCTTTCTTT. Translated, it gives CASSLFVGDTEAFF.

The chain carries TRBV2 and TRBJ1-1; possibly TRBD1 for D (5 bases). Germline CDR1 and CDR2: SNHLY and FYNNEI. The CDR3 covers 14 residues. The V gene lost 2 bases and the J gene lost 4 bases, with 11 bases spanning the gap. CDR3 residues: CASSEIEGVTEAFF. The CDR3 DNA reads TGTGCCAGCAGTGAAATCGAAGGGGTCACTGAAGCTTTCTTT.

Written as DNA, the CDR3 is TGTGCCAGCAGGCCGGGACATAGGCCACACGAGCAGTACTTC. It is translated as CASRPGHRPHEQYF. V gene TRBV27 combines with J gene TRBJ2-7; maybe TRBD1 (6 bases). V shed 6 bases and J shed 5 bases, with 17 bases lying between them. Per the germline V gene, CDR1 is MNHEY and CDR2 is SMNVEV (reference sequence). CDR3 length: 14 amino acids.

This rearrangement joins TRBV6-1 to TRBJ1-5; D gene unclear. The length of the CDR3 is 16 residues. Germline V lookup: CDR1 MNHNS, CDR2 SASEGT. V gave up 1 base and J gave up 3 bases, with 13 bases separating them. CDR3 DNA: TGTGCCAGCAGTGAAGGGATAACAGTAGCCAATCAGCCCCAGCATTTT. This gives the protein CASSEGITVANQPQHF.

The gene calls are TRBV18 and TRBJ2-2, with D possibly matching TRBD2 (6 bases). The CDR3 is 14 amino acids. V shed 6 bases and J shed 6 bases, with 14 bases lying between them. Germline V gene data show CDR1 as KGHSH and CDR2 as LQKENI. CDR3: CASSPGTAAGELFF. The CDR3 DNA sequence: TGTGCCAGCTCGCCCGGGACTGCCGCCGGGGAGCTGTTTTTT.

This chain connects TRBV7-9 to TRBJ2-2; 8 bases line up with TRBD1. This CDR3 is built from 15 residues. Germline assignment: CDR1 SEHNR and CDR2 FQNEAQ (reference sequence). The trim removed 5 bases at V and 3 bases at J, leaving 5 bases unmatched. The CDR3 region has the DNA TGTGCCAGCAGCCGGGGACAGGTGGACACCGGGGAGCTGTTTTTT. This encodes CASSRGQVDTGELFF.

This sequence joins TRBV5-1 and TRBJ2-7; D is unresolved. V was pared by 0 bases and J by 5 bases, with 9 bases between. The germline V gene has CDR1 SGHRS and CDR2 YFSETQ. The CDR3 consists of 13 residues. CDR3 protein: CASSLDNLNEQYF. The CDR3 DNA follows: TGCGCCAGCAGCTTGGATAATCTCAACGAGCAGTACTTC.

The rearrangement joins TRBV4-3 to TRBJ1-2; D not resolved. Germline values: CDR1 LGHNA, CDR2 YSLEER. Trimming removed 0 bases at V and 4 bases at J, with 12 bases between. This CDR3 spans 15 amino acids. CDR3 residues: CASSQDWSASYGYTF. CDR3 coding DNA: TGCGCCAGCAGCCAAGATTGGTCAGCCTCCTATGGCTACACCTTC.

J is TRBJ1-2 and V is TRBV25-1; D ambiguous. Deletions cut 1 base from V and 7 bases from J, with 13 bases between. The germline V gene encodes CDR1 MGHDK and CDR2 SYGVNS. The CDR3 runs 14 residues. CDR3 bases: TGTGCCAGCAGTGAATTCGGTCTAATCGGTGGCTACACCTTC. Its protein is CASSEFGLIGGYTF.

The chain uses TRBV9 and TRBJ2-2; 10 positions agree with TRBD2. V lost 5 bases, J lost 6 bases, and 7 bases stayed unmatched. CDR1 and CDR2 from the germline V gene are SGDLS and YYNGEE. CDR3 length: 15 residues. The CDR3 nucleotides read TGTGCCAGCAGTGCCTCCGGGACTAGCGCCGGGGAGCTGTTTTTT. Translated: CASSASGTSAGELFF.

The CDR3 reads CASSPGLGLATEAFF. The DNA for the CDR3 is TGTGCCAGCTCACCCGGGTTAGGGCTCGCCACTGAAGCTTTCTTT. The rearrangement links TRBV18 to TRBJ1-1, with D unclear. The CDR3 extends over 15 amino acids. The germline CDR1 and CDR2 sequences are KGHSH and LQKENI. V was clipped by 3 bases and J by 4 bases, with 15 bases between them.